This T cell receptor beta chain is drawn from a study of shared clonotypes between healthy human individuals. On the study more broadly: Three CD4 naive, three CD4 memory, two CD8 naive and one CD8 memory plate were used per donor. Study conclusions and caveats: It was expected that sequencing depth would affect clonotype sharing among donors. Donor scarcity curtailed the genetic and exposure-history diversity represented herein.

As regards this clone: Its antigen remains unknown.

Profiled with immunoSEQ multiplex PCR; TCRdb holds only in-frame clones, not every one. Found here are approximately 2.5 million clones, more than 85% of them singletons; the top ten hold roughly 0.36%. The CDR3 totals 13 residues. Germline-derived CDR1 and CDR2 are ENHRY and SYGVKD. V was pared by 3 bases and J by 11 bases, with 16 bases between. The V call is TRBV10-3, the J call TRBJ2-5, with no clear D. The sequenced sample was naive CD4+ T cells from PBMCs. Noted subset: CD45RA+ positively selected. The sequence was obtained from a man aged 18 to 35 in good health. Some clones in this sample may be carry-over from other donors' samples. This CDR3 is CAISDSGPAPQYF. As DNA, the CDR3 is TGTGCCATCAGTGACTCCGGACCGGCACCTCAGTACTTC.